The 29 T cell receptor beta chains below were found in one sample sequenced in a study of cytomegalovirus exposure and HLA in healthy donors. The PCR made use of 60 Vbeta and 13 Jbeta primers. TCRdb's table, derived via immunoSEQ multiplex PCR, lists solely in-frame clones and lacks some. Its table lists about 110,000 clones. Sequencing was carried out using PBMCs. The receptors come from a man aged 50-60 years in good health and CMV-seronegative.

The chain couples TRBV10-3 to TRBJ1-2; D unclear. The V gene's germline CDR1 is ENHRY and CDR2 SYGVKD. There are 13 residues in the CDR3. Trimming cost V 0 bases and J 6 bases, with 8 bases left between them. DNA of the CDR3: TGTGCCATCAGTGAGTCCTATTACGATGGCTACACCTTC. Translation gives CAISESYYDGYTF.

This rearrangement joins TRBV25-1 to TRBJ2-5, with a possible D match to TRBD2 (7 bases). CDR1 and CDR2 (germline): MGHDK, SYGVNS. V was cut by 1 base and J by 5 bases, with 14 bases left in between. The length of the CDR3 is 15 residues. CDR3 coding DNA: TGTGCCAGCAGTGAATCATCGGGGGGCGCGGAGACCCAGTACTTC. This codes for CASSESSGGAETQYF.

This sequence joins TRBV5-1 and TRBJ2-2; D might be TRBD2 (6 bases). Per germline, CDR1 SGHRS and CDR2 YFSETQ. The CDR3 contains 16 residues. V was clipped by 4 bases and J by 1 base, with 14 bases between them. The CDR3 sequence is CASSARGAQNTGELFF. The CDR3 nucleotides read TGCGCCAGCAGCGCGCGGGGTGCGCAGAACACCGGGGAGCTGTTTTTT.

The V gene is TRBV19, the J gene TRBJ1-5; D remains ambiguous. V was trimmed by 4 bases and J by 2 bases, leaving 6 bases between them. The CDR3 length is 13 residues. The germline V gene has CDR1 LNHDA and CDR2 SQIVND (reference sequence). In DNA, the CDR3 is TGTGCCAGTAGTACCCTAGGCAATCAGCCCCAGCATTTT. Protein product: CASSTLGNQPQHF.

The rearrangement uses TRBV7-6 and TRBJ2-7; 10 bases fit TRBD2. The ends lost 1 base at V and 5 bases at J; junction bases unmatched: 8. Germline V gene sequence: CDR1 SGHVS, CDR2 FNYEAQ. The CDR3 is 16 amino acids. CDR3: CASSLEDSGRFHEQYF. The CDR3 DNA reads as TGTGCCAGCAGCTTAGAGGATAGCGGGAGGTTCCACGAGCAGTACTTC.

This chain uses TRBV29-1 with TRBJ2-6; D call uncertain. Germline V gene data show CDR1 as SQVTM and CDR2 as ANQGSEA. The V gene lost 3 bases and the J gene lost 4 bases, with 10 bases spanning the gap. The CDR3 consists of 14 residues. CDR3 coding DNA: TGCAGCGTTGACGAGGAAGCCGGGGCCAACGTCCTGACTTTC. It is translated as CSVDEEAGANVLTF.

The chain recombines TRBV15 with TRBJ1-5; the match to TRBD1 covers 7 bases. This CDR3 is built from 17 residues. V was clipped by 0 bases and J by 3 bases; unmatched bases: 8. CDR1 and CDR2 from the germline V gene are LNHNV and YYDKDF (reference sequence). CDR3 region: CATSRDMAGGTNQPQHF. The CDR3 DNA follows: TGTGCCACCAGCAGAGATATGGCAGGGGGAACCAATCAGCCCCAGCATTTT.

The chain couples TRBV18 to TRBJ1-1; D may be TRBD1 (5 bases). The CDR3 is 16 amino acids. The germline V and J ends were trimmed by 2 bases and 0 bases, with 13 bases remaining between them. Per the germline V gene, CDR1 is KGHSH and CDR2 is LQKENI. The CDR3 reads CASSPGQGTMNTEAFF. The DNA for the CDR3 is TGTGCCAGCTCACCAGGCCAGGGAACCATGAACACTGAAGCTTTCTTT.

As DNA, the CDR3 is TGTGCCAGCAGCTCGATAGCGTCGGGGACCGGGGAGCTGTTTTTT. Its translation: CASSSIASGTGELFF. The chain has TRBV11-2 and TRBJ2-2, with D possibly matching TRBD2 (5 bases). Germline CDR1 and CDR2: SGHAT and FQNNGV. Deletions cut 4 bases from V and 5 bases from J, with 14 bases between. The CDR3 spans 15 residues.

The rearrangement uses TRBV4-2 and TRBJ1-1, with a possible D match to TRBD1 (5 bases). Trimming removed 3 bases at V and 3 bases at J, with 17 bases between. The V gene's germline CDR1 is LGHNA and CDR2 YNFKEQ. The CDR3 spans 16 residues. DNA of the CDR3: TGTGCCAGCAGCCAGGTTGTCGGGGGTGGGTACACTGAAGCTTTCTTT. It is translated as CASSQVVGGGYTEAFF.

The chain employs TRBV4-3 and TRBJ2-5, with D unresolved. Germline CDR1 LGHNA, CDR2 YSLEER. V gave up 4 bases and J gave up 5 bases, with 11 bases separating them. This CDR3 region has 13 residues. The CDR3, as DNA: TGCGCCAGCAGCCTCCGCGAGCTGGAGACCCAGTACTTC. It codes for CASSLRELETQYF.

The chain couples TRBV5-4 to TRBJ1-3; 7 bases line up with TRBD1. With 4 bases clipped from V and 4 bases from J, the junction kept 11 bases outside the gene matches. From germline, CDR1 is SGHNT and CDR2 YYREEE (reference sequence). CDR3 length equals 16 residues. The CDR3 DNA is TGTGCCAGCAGCCCAGGGACCGACAGGGCGGGAAACACCATATATTTT. Protein: CASSPGTDRAGNTIYF.

This chain uses TRBV27 with TRBJ2-5; 9 nucleotides line up with TRBD2. Germline CDR1 is MNHEY and CDR2 is SMNVEV (reference sequence). There are 14 residues in the CDR3. With V trimmed by 6 bases and J by 2 bases, 4 bases remained unmatched. This CDR3 reads CASRSAGGQETQYF. The CDR3 DNA follows: TGTGCCAGCAGATCCGCGGGGGGGCAAGAGACCCAGTACTTC.

This rearrangement joins TRBV4-3 to TRBJ1-1; 8 bases match TRBD1. This CDR3 comprises 14 residues. Germline V gene data show CDR1 as LGHNA and CDR2 as YSLEER. Losses at the gene ends were 1 base for V and 5 bases for J; bases not matched to a gene: 3. CDR3 region: CASSQAGGETEAFF. The CDR3 DNA sequence: TGCGCCAGCAGCCAAGCAGGGGGCGAGACTGAAGCTTTCTTT.

CDR3 nucleotides: TGCGCCAGCAGCTTTGACAGGAAGGGCTACGAGCAGTACTTC. It yields the protein CASSFDRKGYEQYF. The rearrangement links TRBV5-1 to TRBJ2-7, with TRBD1 as a possible D gene (6 bases). Germline assignment: CDR1 SGHRS and CDR2 YFSETQ. Trimming removed 2 bases at V and 3 bases at J, with 12 bases between. The CDR3 has 14 amino acids. The whole variable domain, remainder taken from reference TRBV5-1 and TRBJ2-7, is KAGVTQTPRYLIKTRGQQVTLSCSPISGHRSVSWYQQTPGQGLQFLFEYFSETQRNKGNFPGRFSGRQFSNSRSEMNVSTLELGDSALYLCASSFDRKGYEQYFGPGTRLTVT.

V is TRBV4-3 and J is TRBJ2-5; 9 bases fit TRBD2. This CDR3 has 19 amino acids. The germline V gene has CDR1 LGHNA and CDR2 YSLEER. Trimming removed 1 base from V and 4 bases from J; junction bases left unmatched: 16. Written as DNA, the CDR3 is TGCGCCAGCAGCCAAGGGTCAGCGGGGGGTAATTTGGGATTAGAGACCCAGTACTTC. Encoded protein: CASSQGSAGGNLGLETQYF.

The chain combines TRBV15 with TRBJ1-6; no clear D gene. Germline values: CDR1 LNHNV, CDR2 YYDKDF (reference sequence). V lost 5 bases to trimming and J lost 9 bases, with 17 bases between them. The CDR3 runs 15 residues. CDR3 DNA sequence: TGTGCCACCAGCGTAGGACGGGCGGGAGGTTCACCCCTCCACTTT. Encoded protein: CATSVGRAGGSPLHF.

This sequence joins TRBV10-3 and TRBJ1-1, with 9 bases lining up with TRBD1. J was trimmed by 5 bases and V by 10 bases; bases with no gene match: 8. The CDR3 is 13 amino acids. The V gene's germline CDR1 is ENHRY and CDR2 SYGVKD. The CDR3, as DNA: TGTGCCACCCAGGGACAGGGAAAAACTGAAGCTTTCTTT. Encoded protein: CATQGQGKTEAFF.

The CDR3 DNA follows: TGTGCCAGCAGCGAATACGGAGGGAATGGCTACACCTTC. As protein: CASSEYGGNGYTF. The chain has TRBV9 and TRBJ1-2; no clear D gene. The CDR3 runs to 13 residues. CDR1 and CDR2 from the germline V gene are SGDLS and YYNGEE. Trimming left V 3 bases short and J 6 bases short, with 12 bases between.

This rearrangement joins TRBV30 to TRBJ2-6, with TRBD2 as a possible D gene (5 bases). Germline V gene lookup returns CDR1 GTSNPN and CDR2 SVGIG (reference sequence). The CDR3 contains 15 residues. V was pared by 5 bases and J by 2 bases, with 13 bases between. The CDR3 region is CAWSNPGTGANVLTF. The CDR3 nucleotides read TGTGCCTGGTCCAATCCCGGGACTGGGGCCAACGTCCTGACTTTC.

The rearrangement uses TRBV19 and TRBJ2-1, with 8 bases lining up with TRBD1. Germline V CDR1 and CDR2: LNHDA, SQIVND (reference sequence). The CDR3 runs 15 residues. The V gene end was trimmed by 6 bases and the J gene end by 4 bases; junction bases not matched to a gene: 8. The CDR3: CASSRTGGLYNEQFF. The CDR3, as DNA: TGTGCCAGTAGCCGAACAGGGGGGCTGTACAATGAGCAGTTCTTC.

The V call is TRBV27, the J call TRBJ1-2; TRBD1 agrees at 7 bases. Germline trimming cut 3 bases from V and 6 bases from J; bases unmatched to any gene: 4. Looked up from germline, CDR1 is MNHEY and CDR2 is SMNVEV (reference sequence). The CDR3 sequence is 13 residues long. DNA of the CDR3: TGTGCCAGCAGTTTGAGAACAGGGGATGGCTACACCTTC. This encodes CASSLRTGDGYTF.

This sequence joins TRBV5-1 and TRBJ1-1; TRBD1 is a possible D gene (6 bases). Trimming took 0 bases from V and 3 from J, leaving 12 bases between them. The CDR3 runs 15 residues. Germline CDR1 SGHRS, CDR2 YFSETQ. CDR3 coding DNA: TGCGCCAGCAGCTTGGGGGTACACAGGGACACTGAAGCTTTCTTT. As protein: CASSLGVHRDTEAFF.

The chain carries TRBV27 and TRBJ2-1; 7 positions agree with TRBD2. Germline V CDR1 and CDR2: MNHEY, SMNVEV (reference sequence). Losses at the gene ends were 6 bases for V and 8 bases for J; bases not matched to a gene: 16. The CDR3 spans 16 residues. The DNA of the CDR3 is TGTGCCAGCAGAGTATATGGGGGGAGGGCCATCGATGAGCAGTTCTTC. As protein: CASRVYGGRAIDEQFF.

V is TRBV7-9 and J is TRBJ1-3; perhaps TRBD1 as D (5 bases). This CDR3 is 15 amino acids long. Germline CDR1 and CDR2: SEHNR and FQNEAQ (reference sequence). V was cut by 1 base and J by 2 bases, with 9 bases left in between. The CDR3 is CASSLGQGAGNTIYF. CDR3 bases: TGTGCCAGCAGCTTAGGTCAGGGTGCTGGAAACACCATATATTTT. Full variable domain (outside the CDR3, taken from reference TRBV7-9 and TRBJ1-3): DTGVSQNPRHKITKRGQNVTFRCDPISEHNRLYWYRQTLGQGPEFLTYFQNEAQLEKSRLLSDRFSAERPKGSFSTLEIQRTEQGDSAMYLCASSLGQGAGNTIYFGEGSWLTVV.

The chain couples TRBV7-2 to TRBJ2-2, with 7 bases aligning to TRBD2. The CDR3 covers 15 residues. CDR1 is SGHTA, CDR2 FQGNSA, per germline. J gave up 7 bases and V 5 bases, and 10 bases lay outside the gene matches. The DNA of the CDR3 is TGTGCCAGCAGCCCTCGCCTCACGGGGGGCGGGGAGCTGTTTTTT. It yields the protein CASSPRLTGGGELFF.

The chain recombines TRBV7-2 with TRBJ2-7, with 9 bases matching TRBD2. V lost 8 bases and J lost 3; bases outside the gene matches: 5. Germline V gives CDR1 SGHTA, CDR2 FQGNSA. This CDR3 has 13 residues. This CDR3 is CASLRGGDYEQYF. The CDR3 nucleotides read TGTGCCAGCCTGCGGGGGGGCGACTACGAGCAGTACTTC.

The chain couples TRBV7-2 to TRBJ1-1; 7 nucleotides line up with TRBD1. The ends lost 5 bases at V and 1 base at J; junction bases unmatched: 7. Germline lookup yields CDR1 SGHTA and CDR2 FQGNSA. The CDR3 is 15 residues long. This CDR3 is CASSRRGTENTEAFF. The CDR3 DNA follows: TGTGCCAGCAGCCGCCGAGGGACAGAGAACACTGAAGCTTTCTTT.

This chain connects TRBV9 to TRBJ2-7, with a tentative D call TRBD1 (5 bases). CDR1 is SGDLS and CDR2 is YYNGEE in the germline V gene. Trimming shortened V by 3 bases and J by 6 bases, and 16 bases separated the two germline ends. The CDR3 runs 14 residues. The CDR3 loop is CASSETEGSGEQYF. CDR3 nucleotide sequence: TGTGCCAGCAGCGAGACAGAAGGGTCCGGCGAGCAGTACTTC.